What follows are 30 T cell receptor beta chains derived from one specimen sequenced in a study of blood T cell repertoires in COVID-19. TCRdb keeps only in-frame clones here, not all; method: immunoSEQ multiplex PCR. The sample lists about 90,000 clones; almost 95% were seen once. Sequenced sample: peripheral blood. These TCRs come from a woman aged 55-69 years with active COVID-19.

The rearrangement joins TRBV7-2 to TRBJ2-7, with TRBD1 as a possible D gene (5 bases). This CDR3 is 13 amino acids long. Germline V gene sequence: CDR1 SGHTA, CDR2 FQGNSA. Trimming removed 4 bases from V and 5 bases from J, with 12 bases in between. CDR3 bases: TGTGCCAGCAGCTCGAACAGGATCAACGAGCAGTACTTC. It is translated as CASSSNRINEQYF.

The chain couples TRBV19 to TRBJ2-7, with TRBD2 matching over 11 bases. Germline CDR1 is LNHDA and CDR2 is SQIVND (reference sequence). V lost 5 bases to trimming and J lost 5 bases; unmatched junction nucleotides: 2. The CDR3 spans 13 residues. The CDR3 region is CASSLAGGNEQYF. DNA for the CDR3: TGTGCCAGTAGTCTAGCGGGAGGAAACGAGCAGTACTTC. Based on the CDR3 plus reference TRBV19 and TRBJ2-7, the full variable domain is DGGITQSPKYLFRKEGQNVTLSCEQNLNHDAMYWYRQDPGQGLRLIYYSQIVNDFQKGDIAEGYSVSREKKESFPLTVTSAQKNPTAFYLCASSLAGGNEQYFGPGTRLTVT.

The CDR3 sequence: CASSLARASGRSYNEQFF. As DNA, the CDR3 is TGTGCCAGCAGCTTAGCGCGGGCTAGCGGGCGCTCCTACAATGAGCAGTTCTTC. The chain links TRBV7-8 to TRBJ2-1; the match to TRBD2 covers 8 bases. Unmatched junction bases numbered 7, after V lost 0 bases and J lost 0 bases. In germline, CDR1 is SGHVS, CDR2 FQNEAQ. CDR3 length: 18 amino acids.

This rearrangement joins TRBV28 to TRBJ2-7, with TRBD1 matching over 11 bases. The CDR3 is made up of 16 amino acids. V was pared by 7 bases and J by 4 bases, with 12 bases of the junction left unmatched. Per the germline V gene, CDR1 is MDHEN and CDR2 is SYDVKM. The CDR3 sequence is CASKPPGQGGGYEQYF. CDR3 in DNA: TGTGCCAGCAAACCACCGGGACAGGGGGGTGGTTACGAGCAGTACTTC.

The CDR3 region has the DNA TGTGCCAGCAGCTTACCCGGGACAGGGTCTCTGCAAGAGACCCAGTACTTC. Protein product: CASSLPGTGSLQETQYF. The rearrangement uses TRBV7-9 and TRBJ2-5, with 9 bases aligning to TRBD1. Trimming took 2 bases from V and 2 from J; bases not matched to a gene: 9. The CDR3 sequence is 17 residues long. Per the germline V gene, CDR1 is SEHNR and CDR2 is FQNEAQ (reference sequence). The full variable domain, with the rest looked up from reference TRBV7-9 and TRBJ2-5, is DTGVSQNPRHKITKRGQNVTFRCDPISEHNRLYWYRQTLGQGPEFLTYFQNEAQLEKSRLLSDRFSAERPKGSFSTLEIQRTEQGDSAMYLCASSLPGTGSLQETQYFGPGTRLLVL.

The gene calls are TRBV2 and TRBJ1-3; no definite D call. The CDR3 loop spans 13 amino acids. V lost 4 bases to trimming and J lost 2 bases, with 6 bases between them. From germline, CDR1 is SNHLY and CDR2 FYNNEI. Written as DNA, the CDR3 is TGTGCCAGCAGTGCCGTTCCTGGAAACACCATATATTTT. Its translation is CASSAVPGNTIYF.

This clone was seen a single time. The gene calls are TRBV18 and TRBJ1-5, with 7 bases lining up with TRBD1. Losses at the gene ends were 3 bases for V and 1 base for J; bases not matched to a gene: 3. The CDR3 contains 15 residues. In germline, CDR1 is KGHSH, CDR2 LQKENI. CDR3 sequence reads: CASSPGQASNQPQHF. In nucleotides, the CDR3 is TGTGCCAGCTCACCTGGACAGGCAAGCAATCAGCCCCAGCATTTT. The whole variable domain, remainder taken from reference TRBV18 and TRBJ1-5, is NAGVMQNPRHLVRRRGQEARLRCSPMKGHSHVYWYRQLPEEGLKFMVYLQKENIIDESGMPKERFSAEFPKEGPSILRIQQVVRGDSAAYFCASSPGQASNQPQHFGDGTRLSIL.

The chain couples TRBV2 to TRBJ1-1; D perhaps matches TRBD1 (5 bases). There are 13 residues in the CDR3. V gave up 5 bases and J gave up 3 bases, with 10 bases separating them. Germline CDR1 reads SNHLY; CDR2 reads FYNNEI. DNA of the CDR3: TGTGCCAGCAGTCGACAGAAGGACACTGAAGCTTTCTTT. It codes for CASSRQKDTEAFF.

The chain recombines TRBV28 with TRBJ1-4; D is unresolved. Germline loops: CDR1 MDHEN, CDR2 SYDVKM. CDR3 length: 11 residues. Trimming shortened V by 2 bases and J by 8 bases, and 3 bases separated the two germline ends. The CDR3 DNA follows: TGTGCCAGCAGTTTAAGCGAAAAACTGTTTTTT. Its translation: CASSLSEKLFF.

This chain connects TRBV4-2 to TRBJ1-5; a possible D gene is TRBD1 (5 bases). In germline, CDR1 is LGHNA, CDR2 YNFKEQ. The CDR3 covers 16 residues. V gave up 0 bases and J gave up 4 bases, with 13 bases separating them. The CDR3 is CASSQEKGRVNQPQHF. The CDR3 coding sequence is TGTGCCAGCAGCCAAGAAAAGGGCAGGGTTAATCAGCCCCAGCATTTT.

The V call is TRBV12-3 or TRBV12-4, the J call TRBJ2-2; D is uncertain. CDR3 length: 13 residues. Trimming shortened V by 3 bases and J by 5 bases, and 7 bases separated the two germline ends. CDR3 nucleotides: TGTGCCAGCAGTTTTGAGGTTACCGGGGAGCTGTTTTTT. Translating gives CASSFEVTGELFF.

This clone is labeled medium-sized. V gene TRBV6-2 or TRBV6-3 combines with J gene TRBJ1-5; D may be TRBD1 (6 bases). V lost 6 bases, J lost 0 bases, and 18 bases lay in between. This CDR3 region has 17 residues. From germline, CDR1 is MNHEY and CDR2 SVGEGT. In DNA, the CDR3 is TGTGCCAGCAGCCCTGACAGGACTTCGTATAGCAATCAGCCCCAGCATTTT. It specifies CASSPDRTSYSNQPQHF.

This clone has just one count. The chain carries TRBV5-1 and TRBJ1-4, with no clear D. Germline V gene data show CDR1 as SGHRS and CDR2 as YFSETQ. V was trimmed by 0 bases and J by 0 bases, leaving 6 bases between them. The CDR3 extends over 15 amino acids. In DNA, the CDR3 is TGCGCCAGCAGCTTGGACGGTGCAACTAATGAAAAACTGTTTTTT. The encoded protein is CASSLDGATNEKLFF.

This chain joins TRBV5-1 and TRBJ2-2; tentatively, D is TRBD2 (6 bases). The V and J ends lost 3 bases and 2 bases respectively, with 11 bases between them. Germline lookup yields CDR1 SGHRS and CDR2 YFSETQ. CDR3 length: 15 residues. The DNA of the CDR3 is TGCGCCAGCAGCTGGATTAGCGGCAACACCGGGGAGCTGTTTTTT. Translating gives CASSWISGNTGELFF.

The rearrangement links TRBV5-1 to TRBJ1-1, with D possibly being TRBD1 (5 bases). V was shortened by 1 base and J by 5 bases, with 12 bases between the two germline ends. The CDR3 spans 14 residues. Germline V gene sequence: CDR1 SGHRS, CDR2 YFSETQ. CDR3: CASSLIGGWTEAFF. The CDR3 nucleotides are TGCGCCAGCAGCTTGATCGGGGGGTGGACTGAAGCTTTCTTT.

This sequence joins TRBV7-2 and TRBJ2-1; no definite D call. V was clipped by 4 bases and J by 8 bases, with 9 bases between them. This CDR3 comprises 12 residues. From germline, CDR1 is SGHTA and CDR2 FQGNSA. The CDR3 sequence: CASSSLRDEQFF. DNA of the CDR3: TGTGCCAGCAGCTCCCTTCGGGATGAGCAGTTCTTC.

The rearrangement joins TRBV6-6 to TRBJ1-4; 8 bases are a match to TRBD1. Looked up from germline, CDR1 is MNHNY and CDR2 is SVGAGI (reference sequence). This CDR3 region has 14 residues. V lost 6 bases to trimming and J lost 2 bases; unmatched junction nucleotides: 2. CDR3 protein: CASRGQATNEKLFF. The CDR3 DNA is TGTGCCAGCAGGGGACAGGCGACTAATGAAAAACTGTTTTTT.

The chain employs TRBV19 and TRBJ1-6, with D perhaps TRBD1 (5 bases). Trimming stripped 3 bases from V and 10 bases from J, with 13 bases between. Germline lookup yields CDR1 LNHDA and CDR2 SQIVND (reference sequence). The CDR3 runs 14 residues. CDR3 sequence reads: CASSISPGGSPLHF. As DNA, the CDR3 is TGTGCCAGTAGTATCTCCCCGGGGGGATCACCCCTCCACTTT.

Only one count was recorded for this clone. This chain connects TRBV13 to TRBJ2-2; TRBD1 matches 10 bases. The germline CDR1 and CDR2 sequences are PRHDT and FYEKMQ (reference sequence). The CDR3 length is 15 residues. After removal of 5 bases from V and 5 bases from J, the junction contained 5 bases not matched to a gene. CDR3 sequence (DNA): TGTGCCAGCAGCCGAGCGGGACAGGGGACCGGGGAGCTGTTTTTT. It yields the protein CASSRAGQGTGELFF.

The chain uses TRBV4-3 and TRBJ1-5; D not certain. Deletions cut 1 base from V and 6 bases from J, with 19 bases between. From germline, CDR1 is LGHNA and CDR2 YSLEER. This CDR3 is built from 17 residues. CDR3 region: CASSQGRNYPSSQPQHF. The CDR3 region has the DNA TGCGCCAGCAGCCAAGGAAGGAACTATCCCAGTAGTCAGCCCCAGCATTTT.

This chain links TRBV7-2 with TRBJ2-1, with 7 bases fitting TRBD2. The V gene end was trimmed by 2 bases and the J gene end by 10 bases; junction bases not matched to a gene: 5. Germline-derived CDR1 and CDR2 are SGHTA and FQGNSA. The CDR3 has 13 residues. DNA for the CDR3: TGTGCCAGCAGCTTAAGACTAGCAGGCGAGCAGTTCTTC. It translates to CASSLRLAGEQFF.

This chain joins TRBV18 and TRBJ1-1; 9 bases map to TRBD1. This CDR3 region has 14 residues. The trim removed 4 bases at V and 7 bases at J, leaving 7 bases unmatched. Germline loops: CDR1 KGHSH, CDR2 LQKENI. CDR3 in amino acids: CASSRDREGYEAFF. CDR3 coding DNA: TGTGCCAGCTCACGGGACAGGGAGGGATATGAAGCTTTCTTT. Together with reference TRBV18 and TRBJ1-1, the CDR3 gives the full variable domain: NAGVMQNPRHLVRRRGQEARLRCSPMKGHSHVYWYRQLPEEGLKFMVYLQKENIIDESGMPKERFSAEFPKEGPSILRIQQVVRGDSAAYFCASSRDREGYEAFFGQGTRLTVV.

The V gene is TRBV5-1, the J gene TRBJ1-1, with D possibly TRBD1 on 5 matching bases. CDR1 is SGHRS and CDR2 is YFSETQ in the germline V gene. This CDR3 is 14 amino acids long. Trimming took off 3 bases at V and 1 base at J, with 10 bases between the two ends. CDR3 sequence (DNA): TGCGCCAGCAGCTCCCAGACAGAGAACACTGAAGCTTTCTTT. It is translated as CASSSQTENTEAFF.

The chain employs TRBV12-3 or TRBV12-4 and TRBJ1-2, with D possibly matching TRBD1 (6 bases). Trimming shortened V by 4 bases and J by 8 bases, and 11 bases separated the two germline ends. The CDR3 length is 12 residues. The CDR3 bases are TGTGCCAGCAGTTCACCAGGGGAAGGCTACACCTTC. This translates into CASSSPGEGYTF.

The CDR3, as DNA: TGTGCCAGTAACGGTATTGCTAGTTTATCGGGGACAGGGAATCAGCCCCAGCATTTT. The encoded protein is CASNGIASLSGTGNQPQHF. The chain has TRBV19 and TRBJ1-5; 9 bases are a match to TRBD1. The junction had 20 bases not matched to a gene; V was cut back by 7 bases and J by 4 bases. Germline V lookup: CDR1 LNHDA, CDR2 SQIVND (reference sequence). This CDR3 is 19 amino acids long.

This chain joins TRBV6-6 and TRBJ1-1; D possibly corresponds to TRBD1 (5 bases). The CDR3 sequence is 15 residues long. V gave up 0 bases and J gave up 2 bases, with 10 bases separating them. Germline V CDR1 and CDR2: MNHNY, SVGAGI (reference sequence). The CDR3 DNA reads as TGTGCCAGCAGTTACTCCCGGGGGACCAACACTGAAGCTTTCTTT. Its translation is CASSYSRGTNTEAFF.

This clone was observed a few times. The chain uses TRBV5-8 and TRBJ1-6; D is unresolved. V was clipped by 1 base and J by 9 bases, with 5 bases between them. The length of the CDR3 is 12 residues. Germline loops: CDR1 SGHTS, CDR2 YDEGEE. CDR3 residues: CASSLRGSPLHF. CDR3 in DNA: TGTGCCAGCAGCTTGAGAGGTTCACCCCTCCACTTT.

The sample holds one count of this clone. The DNA of the CDR3 is TGTGCCACCAGTAGATGGGGGGGGCAAGAGACCCAGTACTTC. It yields the protein CATSRWGGQETQYF. This rearrangement joins TRBV15 to TRBJ2-5; 7 bases map to TRBD2. Germline assignment: CDR1 LNHNV and CDR2 YYDKDF (reference sequence). V shed 6 bases and J 2 bases; nucleotides not matched to a gene: 6. The CDR3 covers 14 residues.

The J gene is TRBJ1-5, the V gene TRBV19; D gene ambiguous. V lost 2 bases and J lost 0, with 14 bases in between. Germline CDR1 reads LNHDA; CDR2 reads SQIVND (reference sequence). The CDR3 runs to 17 residues. DNA of the CDR3: TGTGCCAGTAGTATAAGGAGTACTTCCATTAGCAATCAGCCCCAGCATTTT. Amino acids: CASSIRSTSISNQPQHF.

V usage is TRBV7-2 and J usage is TRBJ2-7; 7 bases align to TRBD1. This CDR3 contains 14 residues. CDR1 and CDR2 (germline): SGHTA, FQGNSA. The V gene end was trimmed by 7 bases and the J gene end by 7 bases; junction bases not matched to a gene: 13. The DNA for the CDR3 is TGTGCCAGCAATCGGTACAGGGGCACGGGGGAGCAGTACTTC. Translation: CASNRYRGTGEQYF.